The rows below give T cell receptor beta chains drawn from one sample of a study of blood T cell repertoires in COVID-19. This table comes from immunoSEQ multiplex PCR, and its TCRdb copy is limited to in-frame clones, with some not included. The table records under 250,000 clones, more than 85% of them present only once. The sample consisted of peripheral blood. The receptors here all came from a man aged 60 to 69 with COVID-19, enrolled during active disease. Both conserved end residues are trimmed from each CDR3. Fields, in order: clone size, V gene, CDR3 protein. For some rows the clone size is stated as once, few or many, or as a class when expanded; others skip it.

abundance: few; v_gene: TRBV7-2; CDR3aa: ASSAVGGRPHNEQF
abundance: -; v_gene: TRBV5-4; CDR3aa: ASSLVQGAGTEAF
abundance: once; v_gene: TRBV6-1; CDR3aa: ASSELRRVGNQPQH
abundance: -; v_gene: TRBV19; CDR3aa: ASSIRPGQNTEAF
abundance: -; v_gene: TRBV18; CDR3aa: ASSRGTGNEKLF
abundance: -; v_gene: TRBV7-6; CDR3aa: ASRSGQPNTGELF
abundance: -; v_gene: TRBV7-9; CDR3aa: ASSFGPGGLQPQH
abundance: -; v_gene: TRBV27; CDR3aa: ASSFNTGGNEQY
abundance: -; v_gene: TRBV6-6; CDR3aa: ASRKLESGELF
abundance: -; v_gene: TRBV5-4; CDR3aa: ASSLGPQGTGGFAGELF
abundance: -; v_gene: TRBV28; CDR3aa: ASSLTGTVNTEAF
abundance: -; v_gene: TRBV7-9; CDR3aa: ASSRRQVLADTQY
abundance: -; v_gene: TRBV11-2; CDR3aa: ASSSRQPPMNTEAF
abundance: -; v_gene: TRBV30; CDR3aa: AWSRRTGGEKLF
abundance: -; v_gene: TRBV9; CDR3aa: ASSARSGQGYYEQY
abundance: -; v_gene: TRBV29-1; CDR3aa: SVRGSAEAF
abundance: -; v_gene: TRBV2; CDR3aa: ASSGGQGESSPLH
abundance: once; v_gene: TRBV3-1/TRBV3-2; CDR3aa: ASSILAAGPNTGELF
abundance: -; v_gene: TRBV21-1; CDR3aa: ACGRGGNTEAF
abundance: -; v_gene: TRBV6-5; CDR3aa: ASSPRTNYGYT
abundance: once; v_gene: TRBV5-1; CDR3aa: ASTGREFTGELF
abundance: -; v_gene: TRBV5-5; CDR3aa: ASSLSTDSHKY
abundance: -; v_gene: TRBV5-1; CDR3aa: ASSAGTSGPYEQY
abundance: -; v_gene: TRBV18; CDR3aa: ASSPPGQPAYEQY
abundance: -; v_gene: TRBV7-9; CDR3aa: ASSRDSVNEKLF
abundance: -; v_gene: TRBV6-6; CDR3aa: ASRIGGQPQH
abundance: -; v_gene: TRBV7-9; CDR3aa: ASSTGTSDSEQF
abundance: -; v_gene: TRBV3-1/TRBV3-2; CDR3aa: ASSPQGTSNPGVF
abundance: once; v_gene: TRBV18; CDR3aa: ASSPSGTLRNSGNTIY
abundance: -; v_gene: TRBV5-4; CDR3aa: ASSIGRGGGGNTEAF
abundance: -; v_gene: TRBV5-1; CDR3aa: ASSSGTGKPGNTIY
abundance: -; v_gene: TRBV18; CDR3aa: ASSPPTGSDTEAF
abundance: -; v_gene: TRBV25-1; CDR3aa: ASSGTSGPGELF
abundance: -; v_gene: TRBV30; CDR3aa: AWGRRTGGTYNSPLH
abundance: -; v_gene: TRBV9; CDR3aa: ASSVAGQAWSEAF
abundance: -; v_gene: TRBV11-2; CDR3aa: ASSPGVEDRGRGNGYT
abundance: -; v_gene: TRBV28; CDR3aa: ASSFSSGGYTDTQY
abundance: -; v_gene: TRBV2; CDR3aa: ASSADRGFGEQF
abundance: -; v_gene: TRBV28; CDR3aa: ASGQQIGYT
abundance: -; v_gene: TRBV7-9; CDR3aa: ASSLGAGGLISTNEKLF
abundance: -; v_gene: TRBV18; CDR3aa: ASSPQGAYEQY
abundance: -; v_gene: TRBV21-1; CDR3aa: ASGRDRGSYEQY
abundance: -; v_gene: TRBV3-1/TRBV3-2; CDR3aa: ASSQEGLIDSPLH
abundance: -; v_gene: TRBV19; CDR3aa: ASSSSREQY
abundance: -; v_gene: TRBV20-1; CDR3aa: SSSAGHEQY